The next 26 T cell receptor beta chains were all read from a single sample in a study of shared clonotypes between healthy human individuals. Assay used: immunoSEQ multiplex PCR; TCRdb lists only in-frame clones, some missing. The sample lists millions of clones; 85% to 95% were seen once. The sample taken for sequencing was naive CD4+ T cells sorted from blood. Subset described: CD45RA+ positively selected. The receptors stem from a young man in good health.

The CDR3, as DNA: TGTGCCAGCAGTCACGGACAGGGCAACCAGTACTTC. It encodes CASSHGQGNQYF. V usage is TRBV27 and J usage is TRBJ2-5; 8 bases map to TRBD1. V was pared by 5 bases and J by 10 bases, with 6 bases of the junction left unmatched. The CDR3 length is 12 residues. Per germline, CDR1 MNHEY and CDR2 SMNVEV (reference sequence).

The V call is TRBV5-1, the J call TRBJ2-5; TRBD2 is a possible D gene (6 bases). CDR3 length equals 15 residues. V was shortened by 0 bases and J by 5 bases, with 14 bases between the two germline ends. The germline CDR1 and CDR2 sequences are SGHRS and YFSETQ. The CDR3 here is CASSLASQGRETQYF. CDR3 bases: TGCGCCAGCAGCTTGGCCTCTCAAGGGAGGGAGACCCAGTACTTC.

This clone was observed a handful of times. This same CDR3 is encoded by further DNA sequences in the sample. The rearrangement links TRBV29-1 to TRBJ1-1, with D possibly being TRBD1 (5 bases). The germline V gene has CDR1 SQVTM and CDR2 ANQGSEA. This CDR3 is 13 amino acids long. V was shortened by 6 bases and J by 0 bases, with 11 bases between the two germline ends. CDR3 in amino acids: CSVRGRMNTEAFF. In DNA, the CDR3 is TGCAGCGTACGGGGACGGATGAACACTGAAGCTTTCTTT.

The genes are TRBV5-6 and TRBJ2-3; D gene uncertain. The V gene lost 0 bases and the J gene lost 4 bases, with 12 bases spanning the gap. This CDR3 spans 15 amino acids. Germline CDR1 and CDR2: SGHDT and YYEEEE. CDR3 protein: CASSLGLQRADTQYF. The CDR3 region has the DNA TGTGCCAGCAGCTTGGGCCTCCAACGGGCAGATACGCAGTATTTT.

The chain joins TRBV2 to TRBJ2-3; 7 bases are a match to TRBD1. With 6 bases clipped from V and 2 bases from J, the junction kept 8 bases outside the gene matches. This CDR3 is built from 15 residues. Per germline, CDR1 SNHLY and CDR2 FYNNEI. CDR3 nucleotide sequence: TGTGCCAGCAGGGGCCGGGACAGAAACACAGATACGCAGTATTTT. It encodes CASRGRDRNTDTQYF.

The genes are TRBV18 and TRBJ2-7; no firm D call. V was clipped by 1 base and J by 2 bases, with 9 bases between them. The V gene's germline CDR1 is KGHSH and CDR2 LQKENI. The CDR3 consists of 14 residues. The CDR3 DNA sequence: TGTGCCAGCTCACCACAATACGCTCCCTACGAGCAGTACTTC. This codes for CASSPQYAPYEQYF.

J is TRBJ2-5 and V is TRBV7-9; D is tentatively TRBD1 or TRBD2 (5 bases each). Germline V gives CDR1 SEHNR, CDR2 FQNEAQ (reference sequence). V shed 8 bases and J shed 2 bases, with 12 bases lying between them. CDR3 size: 13 residues. The CDR3 sequence: CASLRGVQETQYF. Here the CDR3 DNA reads TGTGCCAGCCTAAGGGGAGTTCAAGAGACCCAGTACTTC.

This rearrangement joins TRBV30 to TRBJ1-2, with unresolved D. Germline V gene sequence: CDR1 GTSNPN, CDR2 SVGIG (reference sequence). Trimming left V 4 bases short and J 0 bases short, with 9 bases between. The CDR3 loop spans 13 amino acids. CDR3 coding DNA: TGTGCCTGGACTGTGGCAGCTAACTATGGCTACACCTTC. Residues: CAWTVAANYGYTF.

CDR3 loop: CASSMEQKGNQPQHF. The CDR3 DNA follows: TGTGCCAGTAGTATGGAGCAAAAAGGCAATCAGCCCCAGCATTTT. This chain uses TRBV19 with TRBJ1-5; the D is unclear. Trimming shortened V by 3 bases and J by 2 bases, and 11 bases separated the two germline ends. This CDR3 is built from 15 residues. Germline V gene lookup returns CDR1 LNHDA and CDR2 SQIVND (reference sequence).

The chain employs TRBV11-2 and TRBJ1-4; no definite D call. Trimming removed 2 bases from V and 8 bases from J, with 9 bases in between. CDR1 SGHAT and CDR2 FQNNGV come from the germline V gene. This CDR3 contains 13 residues. CDR3 loop: CASSLSTGEKLFF. DNA for the CDR3: TGTGCCAGCAGCTTATCTACGGGAGAAAAACTGTTTTTT.

To note about this clone: Within the sample, other DNA sequences also encode this same CDR3. This chain joins TRBV5-1 and TRBJ2-3; 9 bases map to TRBD2. CDR3 size: 15 residues. Per germline, CDR1 SGHRS and CDR2 YFSETQ. Trimming cost V 3 bases and J 0 bases; bases outside gene matches: 2. CDR3 nucleotide sequence: TGCGCCAGCAGCTCGCTAGCGGGGAGCACAGATACGCAGTATTTT. This encodes CASSSLAGSTDTQYF.

On this clone itself: Other DNA sequences of this sample code for an identical CDR3. The DNA of the CDR3 is TGTGCCAGCAGTTACGGAGGAGTTGAAGAGACCCAGTACTTC. It translates to CASSYGGVEETQYF. The chain joins TRBV6-5 to TRBJ2-5; maybe TRBD2 (5 bases). Trimming removed 2 bases from V and 3 bases from J, with 10 bases in between. Germline V lookup: CDR1 MNHEY, CDR2 SVGAGI. The CDR3 extends over 14 amino acids.

V usage is TRBV6-5 and J usage is TRBJ2-1, with D unresolved. Germline CDR1 is MNHEY and CDR2 is SVGAGI. V lost 6 bases, J lost 6 bases, and 12 bases lay in between. The CDR3 loop spans 13 amino acids. CDR3 nucleotide sequence: TGTGCCAGCAGGCCCGTTGCCCTCAATGAGCAGTTCTTC. It specifies CASRPVALNEQFF.

Concerning this clone: The same CDR3 arises from other DNA sequences in this sample as well. The chain combines TRBV11-2 with TRBJ1-3; D is unresolved. CDR1 and CDR2 (germline): SGHAT, FQNNGV. CDR3 length equals 12 residues. Trimming shortened V by 4 bases and J by 7 bases, and 8 bases separated the two germline ends. CDR3 sequence reads: CASSSQRNTIYF. CDR3 DNA sequence: TGTGCCAGCAGCTCCCAGCGTAACACCATATATTTT.

The chain employs TRBV2 and TRBJ2-7, with TRBD1 as a possible D gene (5 bases). CDR3 length: 15 amino acids. CDR1 is SNHLY and CDR2 is FYNNEI in the germline V gene. V lost 1 base, J lost 5 bases, and 15 bases lay in between. This chain's CDR3 is CASSEGQRPRDEQYF. The CDR3 DNA sequence: TGTGCCAGCAGTGAAGGACAGAGGCCTCGGGACGAGCAGTACTTC.

CDR3 nucleotide sequence: TGCAGCGTGGCCCTCAGTAGCGGAAGTGACAATGAGCAGTTCTTC. Translated: CSVALSSGSDNEQFF. This chain links TRBV29-1 with TRBJ2-1; tentatively, D is TRBD2 (6 bases). The CDR3 has 15 residues. The germline V and J ends were trimmed by 6 bases and 5 bases, with 20 bases remaining between them. Looked up from germline, CDR1 is SQVTM and CDR2 is ANQGSEA.

This clone occurred once. The genes are TRBV10-3 and TRBJ1-1; tentatively, D is TRBD1 (6 bases). Per the germline V gene, CDR1 is ENHRY and CDR2 is SYGVKD. CDR3 length: 13 amino acids. With 5 bases removed from V and 5 bases from J, the gap between germline ends came to 12 bases. Here the CDR3 DNA reads TGTGCCATCAGTATAAGGGGGGGGACTGAAGCTTTCTTT. Translating it yields CAISIRGGTEAFF.

V usage is TRBV14 and J usage is TRBJ1-1; 7 bases are a match to TRBD1. V trimming: 7 bases; J trimming: 0 bases; junction bases outside the gene matches: 8. Germline values: CDR1 SGHDN, CDR2 FVKESK. The CDR3 contains 15 residues. CDR3 sequence (DNA): TGTGCCAGCAAACTGGGGACAGTGATGAACACTGAAGCTTTCTTT. Its protein is CASKLGTVMNTEAFF.

The chain links TRBV6-6 to TRBJ1-1; TRBD1 matches 7 bases. This CDR3 spans 16 amino acids. Per germline, CDR1 MNHNY and CDR2 SVGAGI (reference sequence). V lost 3 bases and J lost 4; bases outside the gene matches: 11. As DNA, the CDR3 is TGTGCCAGCAGTTATTCCCAGGGGGTAACGAGCACTGAAGCTTTCTTT. Translating it yields CASSYSQGVTSTEAFF.

This clone has just a few counts. The chain has TRBV10-3 and TRBJ1-6; D is unresolved. The CDR3 is 15 amino acids. Trimming left V 6 bases short and J 5 bases short, with 14 bases between. CDR1 and CDR2 (germline): ENHRY, SYGVKD. The CDR3 region is CAIRTQETDNSPLHF. The CDR3 nucleotides read TGTGCCATCAGGACCCAGGAGACGGATAATTCACCCCTCCACTTT.

The genes are TRBV19 and TRBJ2-3; 9 bases align to TRBD2. This CDR3 is built from 21 residues. Germline values: CDR1 LNHDA, CDR2 SQIVND (reference sequence). Trimming removed 4 bases from V and 5 bases from J; junction bases left unmatched: 25. The chain's CDR3 is CASSSPGTNRRREGRGDTQYF. In nucleotides, the CDR3 is TGTGCCAGTAGTAGTCCCGGGACAAACCGACGGCGGGAGGGCCGGGGAGATACGCAGTATTTT.

This chain uses TRBV7-9 with TRBJ2-5; D gene unclear. Trimming took off 8 bases at V and 5 bases at J, with 21 bases between the two ends. The V gene's germline CDR1 is SEHNR and CDR2 FQNEAQ (reference sequence). The CDR3 is 15 amino acids. The CDR3 region has the DNA TGTGCCAGCGACCCCAGTGAGGCACCCCAGGAGACCCAGTACTTC. This encodes CASDPSEAPQETQYF.

V gene TRBV19 combines with J gene TRBJ2-7; the match to TRBD1 covers 10 bases. Per germline, CDR1 LNHDA and CDR2 SQIVND (reference sequence). The CDR3 has 13 residues. With 11 bases clipped from V and 5 bases from J, the junction kept 9 bases outside the gene matches. CDR3 sequence: CASSRQGADEQYF. The CDR3 coding sequence is TGTGCCTCCTCTCGACAGGGGGCCGACGAGCAGTACTTC. The full variable domain, in which reference TRBV19 and TRBJ2-7 provide the parts outside the CDR3, is DGGITQSPKYLFRKEGQNVTLSCEQNLNHDAMYWYRQDPGQGLRLIYYSQIVNDFQKGDIAEGYSVSREKKESFPLTVTSAQKNPTAFYLCASSRQGADEQYFGPGTRLTVT.

This clone was seen once. V usage is TRBV6-1 and J usage is TRBJ1-3, with D possibly matching TRBD1 (5 bases). The CDR3 loop spans 15 amino acids. Germline-derived CDR1 and CDR2 are MNHNS and SASEGT. V gave up 3 bases and J gave up 0 bases, with 9 bases separating them. CDR3 nucleotides: TGTGCCAGCAGTGAGTGGGGGGACTCTGGAAACACCATATATTTT. Translating it yields CASSEWGDSGNTIYF.

As to this clone: The same CDR3 arises from other DNA sequences in this sample as well. The chain links TRBV20-1 to TRBJ2-5; perhaps TRBD2 as D (6 bases). CDR1 and CDR2 from the germline V gene are DFQATT and SNEGSKA (reference sequence). This CDR3 has 11 residues. The V and J ends lost 3 bases and 4 bases respectively, with 6 bases between them. The CDR3 here is CSARGGETQYF. CDR3 in DNA: TGCAGTGCTAGGGGAGGAGAGACCCAGTACTTC.

This CDR3 is CASRQTPGLAVYNEQFF. The CDR3, as DNA: TGTGCCAGCAGACAGACCCCGGGACTAGCGGTCTACAATGAGCAGTTCTTC. This chain links TRBV2 with TRBJ2-1, with 11 bases that match TRBD2. From germline, CDR1 is SNHLY and CDR2 FYNNEI. CDR3 length: 17 residues. V lost 6 bases to trimming and J lost 3 bases; unmatched junction nucleotides: 10.